In its sample, the clone carrying this TCR beta chain was seen many times. The antigen is unknown. The data were obtained in a study of regulatory T cells in long-lasting Graves disease. Study-wide results and limits: More public clonotypes were shared by persistent patients (approximately 3,000) than by new patients (approximately 1,000). With persistent disease, TRBV28, TRBJ1-2 and TRBJ2-5 were the favored segments.

Relying on iRepertoire HTBI primers and Arm-PCR of CDR3 regions, the team built TCR beta libraries. TCRdb passed the multiplex PCR reads through MiXCR, listing each CDR3 protein once. The table lists roughly 560,000 distinct CDR3 sequences, around 12% of them singletons, with more than 8% in the top ten. The CDR3 consists of 19 residues. CDR1 is MDHEN and CDR2 is SYDVKM in the germline V gene. V shed 1 base and J 9 bases; nucleotides not matched to a gene: 20. The time point is: newly diagnosed GD, antithyroid drugs for less than 3 months. The authors made the TCR library using RNA they extracted from PBMCs. These same records also appear under a second study, on T cells in Graves' hyperthyroidism and ophthalmopathy. Per that paper: HTBI primers were used for first-round RT-PCR of the TCR CDR3.

Specimen: peripheral blood mononuclear cells (PBMCs), collected at new diagnosis, from a patient treated with antithyroid drugs. The chain has TRBV28 and TRBJ2-1; 8 bases line up with TRBD2. The origin of this receptor is a woman aged 30 to 39 with Graves disease. CDR3: CASSLYFGASGPHWGEQFF. As DNA, the CDR3 is TGTGCCAGCAGTTTATACTTCGGGGCTAGCGGGCCTCACTGGGGTGAGCAGTTCTTC.